These T cell receptor beta chains were read from a single sample in a study of T-cell memory formation after mild COVID-19. One entry per CDR3 protein results from TCRdb running MiXCR on the 5' RACE reads. This repertoire shows about 200,000 distinct CDR3 sequences, more than 8% found once; its top ten account for 3.5% to 4%. What was sequenced was PBMCs or a T cell subset sorted from them (not recorded which). The receptor set was obtained from a man younger than 30 who had mild COVID-19 (a few samples of this study predate the infection). Cell type and time point are not known. The CDR3 runs from the conserved cysteine through the conserved F or W. Fields, in order: clone size, J gene, D gene, V gene, CDR3 protein, CDR3 DNA. The D gene is left open where the match is weak. Rows give clone size only sometimes, using once, few, many, or a class for an expanded clone.

once | TRBJ1-1 | NA | TRBV4-1 | CASSQDLGRRNTEAFF | TGCGCCAGCAGCCAAGATTTGGGCAGACGAAACACTGAAGCTTTCTTT
few | TRBJ2-3 | TRBD2 | TRBV6-6 | CASSYSWASGVLTDTQYF | TGTGCCAGCAGTTACTCGTGGGCTAGCGGGGTTCTCACAGATACGCAGTATTTT
few | TRBJ1-4 | NA | TRBV5-4 | CASSLRTALNEKLFF | TGTGCCAGCAGCTTACGGACGGCGCTTAATGAAAAACTGTTTTTT
few | TRBJ2-5 | TRBD2 | TRBV7-2 | CASSLEPSGAGVETQYF | TGTGCCAGCAGCTTAGAGCCAAGCGGGGCCGGGGTTGAGACCCAGTACTTC
NA | TRBJ1-5 | NA | TRBV2 | CASSEGQILQPQHF | TGTGCCAGCAGTGAGGGGCAGATTCTTCAGCCCCAGCATTTT
few | TRBJ1-1 | NA | TRBV10-3 | CAISESAGQGNTEAFF | TGTGCCATCAGTGAGTCTGCGGGTCAGGGGAACACTGAAGCTTTCTTT
many | TRBJ2-3 | TRBD2 | TRBV10-3 | CAVQEPTSGGANTQYF | TGTGCCGTTCAGGAACCGACTAGCGGGGGGGCAAATACGCAGTATTTT
many | TRBJ1-2 | NA | TRBV5-1 | CASSLGRGGGYTF | TGCGCCAGCAGCTTGGGTCGAGGGGGAGGCTACACCTTC
NA | TRBJ1-2 | TRBD1 | TRBV4-3 | CASSQDKGAGYGYTF | TGCGCCAGCAGCCAAGATAAGGGGGCAGGCTATGGCTACACCTTC
few | TRBJ1-2 | NA | TRBV30 | CAWSTRPYGYTF | TGTGCCTGGAGTACACGGCCATATGGCTACACCTTC
few | TRBJ2-3 | NA | TRBV5-4 | CASSLGGAADTQYF | TGTGCCAGCAGCTTGGGGGGGGCTGCAGATACGCAGTATTTT
few | TRBJ1-6 | NA | TRBV9 | CASSVQGVDSPLHF | TGTGCCAGCAGCGTACAGGGCGTGGATTCACCCCTCCACTTT
few | TRBJ1-1 | NA | TRBV5-1 | CASSLGGEGEAFF | TGCGCCAGCAGCTTGGGCGGGGAGGGTGAAGCTTTCTTT
few | TRBJ2-1 | NA | TRBV11-2 | CASRVGGNEQFF | TGTGCCAGCAGGGTCGGGGGCAATGAGCAGTTCTTC
few | TRBJ1-2 | NA | TRBV18 | CASSPGGVGPYGYTF | TGTGCCAGCTCACCAGGTGGGGTGGGGCCCTATGGCTACACCTTC
NA | TRBJ1-1 | NA | TRBV5-1 | CASSNGVQGRDTEAFF | TGCGCCAGCAGCAACGGGGTCCAGGGGCGGGACACTGAAGCTTTCTTT
few | TRBJ1-2 | TRBD1 | TRBV5-1 | CASSLDGQGGYGYTF | TGCGCCAGCAGCTTGGACGGACAGGGGGGCTATGGCTACACCTTC